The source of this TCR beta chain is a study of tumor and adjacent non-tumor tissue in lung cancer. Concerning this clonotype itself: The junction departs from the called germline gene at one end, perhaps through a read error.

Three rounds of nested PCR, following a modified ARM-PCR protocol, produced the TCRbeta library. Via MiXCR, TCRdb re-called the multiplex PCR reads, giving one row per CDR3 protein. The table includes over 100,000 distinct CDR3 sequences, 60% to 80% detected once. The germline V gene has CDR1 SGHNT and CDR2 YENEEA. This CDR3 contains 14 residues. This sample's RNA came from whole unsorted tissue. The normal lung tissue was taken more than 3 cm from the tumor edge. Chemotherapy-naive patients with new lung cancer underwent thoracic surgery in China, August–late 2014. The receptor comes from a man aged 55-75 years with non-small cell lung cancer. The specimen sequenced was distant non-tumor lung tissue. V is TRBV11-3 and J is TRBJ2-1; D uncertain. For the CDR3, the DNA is TGTGCCAGCAGCTTAGAAACACTATCCAATGAGCGGTTCTTC. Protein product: CASSLETLSNERFF.